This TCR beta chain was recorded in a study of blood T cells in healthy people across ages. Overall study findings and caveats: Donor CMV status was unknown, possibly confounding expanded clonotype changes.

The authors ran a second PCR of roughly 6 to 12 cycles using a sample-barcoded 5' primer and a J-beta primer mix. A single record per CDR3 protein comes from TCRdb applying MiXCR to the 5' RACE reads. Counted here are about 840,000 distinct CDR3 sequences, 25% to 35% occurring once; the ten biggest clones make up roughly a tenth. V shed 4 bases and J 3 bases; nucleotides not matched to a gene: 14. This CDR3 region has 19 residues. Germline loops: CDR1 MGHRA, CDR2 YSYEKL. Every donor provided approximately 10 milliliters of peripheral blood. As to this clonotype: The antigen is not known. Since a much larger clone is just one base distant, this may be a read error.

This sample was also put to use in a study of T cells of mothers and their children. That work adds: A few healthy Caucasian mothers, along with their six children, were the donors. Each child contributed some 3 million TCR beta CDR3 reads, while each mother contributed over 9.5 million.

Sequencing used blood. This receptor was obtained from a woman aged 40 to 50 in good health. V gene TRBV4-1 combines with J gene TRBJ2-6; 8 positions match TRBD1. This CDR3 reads CASSRTGGAGGNGANVLTF. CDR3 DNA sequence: TGCGCCAGCAGCCGCACCGGAGGGGCAGGGGGCAATGGGGCCAACGTCCTGACTTTC.